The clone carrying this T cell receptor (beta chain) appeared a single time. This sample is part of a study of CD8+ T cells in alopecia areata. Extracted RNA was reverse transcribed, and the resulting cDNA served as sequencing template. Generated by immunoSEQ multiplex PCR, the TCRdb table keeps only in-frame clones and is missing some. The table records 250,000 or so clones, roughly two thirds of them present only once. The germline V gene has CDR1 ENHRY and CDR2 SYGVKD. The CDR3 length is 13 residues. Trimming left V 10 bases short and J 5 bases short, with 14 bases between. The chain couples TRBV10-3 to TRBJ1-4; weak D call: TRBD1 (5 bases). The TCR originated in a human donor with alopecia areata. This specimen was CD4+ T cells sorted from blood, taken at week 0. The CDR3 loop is CASGHPSNEKLFF. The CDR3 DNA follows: TGTGCCAGTGGACATCCAAGCAATGAAAAACTGTTTTTT.